This T cell receptor beta chain was identified during a study of CD8+ T cells in alopecia areata. Trimming shortened V by 3 bases and J by 3 bases, and 15 bases separated the two germline ends. The germline gives CDR1 GTSNPN, CDR2 SVGIG (reference sequence). CDR3 length: 15 residues. It was cDNA, reverse transcribed from extracted RNA, that served as the sequencing template. Only in-frame clones appear in the TCRdb table, and some are missing; sequencing was by immunoSEQ multiplex PCR. The table records approximately 280,000 clones, over 45% of them present only once. Notes on this clone: What it recognizes is unknown.

The treatment is: oral pan-JAK inhibitor, 5-10 mg twice daily. The study's findings and limits: With patients, TCR sharing proved less clear than in mice, a difference possibly related to HLA. Persistence in scalp and blood during tofacitinib was observed for many expanded lesional clones.

Sequences were derived from CD4+ T cells sorted from blood, sampled at week 24, from a patient treated with tofacitinib. The genes are TRBV30 and TRBJ2-1; weak D call: TRBD1 (6 bases). The sequence was obtained from a human donor with alopecia areata. The CDR3 nucleotides are TGTGCCTGGAGGTTGGGGGCAGCCAACTACAATGAGCAGTTCTTC. Amino acid sequence: CAWRLGAANYNEQFF.